The rows below give T cell receptor beta chains drawn from one sample of a study of CD8 T cells in ankylosing spondylitis. TCRdb reprocessed the 5' RACE reads with MiXCR, giving one entry per CDR3 protein. The table records some 840,000 distinct CDR3 sequences, over 9.5% of them present only once. Sample: blood, either unsorted or a sorted T cell fraction (not recorded which). The receptors derive from a male donor with ankylosing spondylitis. CDR3s include the opening cysteine and the closing phenylalanine or tryptophan. The order of the fields is V gene, J gene, clone size, D gene, CDR3 protein, CDR3 DNA. D genes are given only for firm matches. Size tells how often a clone was seen (once, few, many) or the class of an expanded clone, and some rows leave it out.

>TRBV20-1|TRBJ1-5|NA|TRBD1
CSARDGSEGAGQPQHF
TGCAGTGCTAGAGATGGGTCGGAGGGGGCGGGTCAGCCCCAGCATTTT
>TRBV20-1|TRBJ2-3|NA|NA
CSASPGGTQYF
TGCAGTGCTAGTCCCGGTGGTACGCAGTATTTT
>TRBV20-1|TRBJ2-1|NA|NA
CSARRLDAASYNEQFF
TGCAGTGCTAGACGCCTCGACGCCGCCTCCTACAATGAGCAGTTCTTC
>TRBV5-1|TRBJ2-7|few|TRBD1
CASSETRGTGWRSRDEQYF
TGCGCCAGCAGCGAAACGAGGGGGACAGGGTGGAGATCAAGAGACGAGCAGTACTTC
>TRBV12-3/TRBV12-4|TRBJ2-3|NA|NA
CASSLLIAGTDTQYF
TGTGCCAGCAGTTTATTGATAGCGGGCACAGATACGCAGTATTTT
>TRBV5-1|TRBJ1-1|NA|NA
CASSARGGSTEAFF
TGCGCCAGCAGCGCCCGCGGGGGTAGCACTGAAGCTTTCTTT
>TRBV6-1|TRBJ2-5|NA|NA
CASSEVWETQETQYF
TGTGCCAGCAGTGAAGTCTGGGAGACCCAAGAGACCCAGTACTTC
>TRBV20-1|TRBJ1-1|few|TRBD1
CSARQGWDTEAFF
TGCAGTGCTCGACAGGGTTGGGACACTGAAGCTTTCTTT
>TRBV28|TRBJ2-1|NA|TRBD2
CASSWTRYNEQFF
TGTGCCAGCAGTTGGACTAGATACAATGAGCAGTTCTTC
>TRBV25-1|TRBJ2-1|NA|NA
CASSPPLAYNEQFF
TGTGCCAGCAGCCCTCCGTTAGCTTACAATGAGCAGTTCTTC
>TRBV29-1|TRBJ2-1|NA|NA
CSVDQSYNEQFF
TGCAGCGTTGACCAATCCTACAATGAGCAGTTCTTC
>TRBV20-1|TRBJ2-7|NA|NA
CSASEYEQYF
TGCAGTGCTAGCGAATACGAGCAGTACTTC
>TRBV20-1|TRBJ2-5|few|TRBD1
CSAGEQGALEETQYF
TGCAGTGCGGGGGAACAGGGGGCGCTTGAGGAGACCCAGTACTTC
>TRBV6-2/TRBV6-3|TRBJ1-5|NA|TRBD1
CASSQTGGFNQPQHF
TGTGCCAGCAGTCAGACAGGGGGCTTCAATCAGCCCCAGCATTTT
>TRBV20-1|TRBJ2-4|NA|NA
CSARGFGRSAKNIQYF
TGCAGTGCTAGGGGTTTCGGACGGAGCGCCAAAAACATTCAGTACTTC
>TRBV12-3/TRBV12-4|TRBJ2-3|many|NA
CASSFLGAGDTQYF
TGTGCCAGCAGTTTCCTGGGGGCTGGAGATACGCAGTATTTT
>TRBV20-1|TRBJ1-1|few|NA
CSALPHAEAFF
TGCAGTGCGCTACCCCATGCTGAAGCTTTCTTT
>TRBV18|TRBJ1-2|NA|NA
CASSPMRDGGYTF
TGTGCCAGCTCACCAATGAGGGACGGGGGCTACACCTTC
>TRBV7-2|TRBJ2-7|few|NA
CASSSFQSSSYEQYF
TGTGCCAGCAGCTCTTTCCAAAGCAGCTCCTACGAGCAGTACTTC
>TRBV6-2/TRBV6-3|TRBJ1-4|few|NA
CASAKTGLKEKLFF
TGTGCCAGCGCCAAGACAGGTCTGAAGGAAAAACTGTTTTTT
>TRBV18|TRBJ2-1|NA|NA
CASSPSPSNEQFF
TGTGCCAGCTCTCCATCCCCGTCCAATGAGCAGTTCTTC
>TRBV6-1|TRBJ2-2|few|NA
CASSDLPNTGELFF
TGTGCCAGCAGTGATTTGCCGAACACCGGGGAGCTGTTTTTT
>TRBV11-2|TRBJ2-2|NA|NA
CASSFLGLSGELFF
TGTGCCAGCAGCTTCCTTGGGCTGTCCGGGGAGCTGTTTTTT
>TRBV7-9|TRBJ2-5|many|TRBD1
CASSPYLGQRETQYF
TGTGCCAGCAGCCCGTACTTGGGACAGAGAGAGACCCAGTACTTC
>TRBV11-2|TRBJ1-6|few|TRBD1
CASSKADRANSPLHF
TGTGCCAGCAGCAAGGCGGACAGGGCCAATTCACCCCTCCACTTT
>TRBV10-3|TRBJ2-1|many|TRBD2
CAISESEAGGHNEQFF
TGTGCCATCAGTGAGTCAGAAGCGGGGGGGCACAATGAGCAGTTCTTC
>TRBV24-1|TRBJ2-7|NA|TRBD1
CATSDVDRGYEQYF
TGTGCCACCAGTGACGTAGACAGGGGCTACGAGCAGTACTTC
>TRBV18|TRBJ1-4|few|NA
CASSPGGAGEKLFF
TGTGCCAGCTCACCTGGGGGTGCGGGCGAAAAACTGTTTTTT
>TRBV15|TRBJ2-3|NA|NA
CATSRVSGTGTQYF
TGTGCCACCAGCAGGGTCTCGGGAACAGGTACGCAGTATTTT
>TRBV24-1|TRBJ2-1|few|TRBD2
CATSDPGGPRYNEQFF
TGTGCCACCAGTGATCCGGGAGGGCCGCGGTACAATGAGCAGTTCTTC
>TRBV5-1|TRBJ2-1|NA|TRBD2
CASSAGGPGNEQFF
TGCGCCAGCAGCGCGGGAGGGCCCGGTAATGAGCAGTTCTTC
>TRBV7-2|TRBJ1-2|NA|NA
CASSLSFYGYTF
TGTGCCAGCAGCCTGAGCTTCTATGGCTACACCTTC
>TRBV7-2|TRBJ1-1|few|NA
CASSLEREGTTEAFF
TGTGCCAGCAGCTTAGAAAGGGAGGGGACCACTGAAGCTTTCTTT
>TRBV9|TRBJ1-1|NA|NA
CASSVVVQNTEAFF
TGTGCCAGCAGCGTAGTGGTGCAGAACACTGAAGCTTTCTTT
>TRBV6-1|TRBJ1-1|few|NA
CASSTTGSGTEAFF
TGTGCCAGCAGTACAACAGGGTCGGGCACTGAAGCTTTCTTT
>TRBV28|TRBJ2-3|NA|TRBD2
CASSLVSGGGTDTQYF
TGTGCCAGCAGTTTAGTCTCGGGAGGAGGCACAGATACGCAGTATTTT
>TRBV29-1|TRBJ1-2|many|NA
CSVVLRQDGDYGYTF
TGCAGCGTTGTACTAAGACAGGATGGTGACTATGGCTACACCTTC
>TRBV5-1|TRBJ2-2|few|NA
CATRAGTVNTGELFF
TGCGCCACCCGTGCGGGGACCGTCAACACCGGGGAGCTGTTTTTT
>TRBV28|TRBJ2-7|NA|NA
CASGYERYF
TGTGCCAGCGGTTACGAGCGGTACTTC
>TRBV6-1|TRBJ1-5|few|NA
CAYGETRPQHF
TGTGCCTACGGGGAGACTCGACCCCAGCATTTT